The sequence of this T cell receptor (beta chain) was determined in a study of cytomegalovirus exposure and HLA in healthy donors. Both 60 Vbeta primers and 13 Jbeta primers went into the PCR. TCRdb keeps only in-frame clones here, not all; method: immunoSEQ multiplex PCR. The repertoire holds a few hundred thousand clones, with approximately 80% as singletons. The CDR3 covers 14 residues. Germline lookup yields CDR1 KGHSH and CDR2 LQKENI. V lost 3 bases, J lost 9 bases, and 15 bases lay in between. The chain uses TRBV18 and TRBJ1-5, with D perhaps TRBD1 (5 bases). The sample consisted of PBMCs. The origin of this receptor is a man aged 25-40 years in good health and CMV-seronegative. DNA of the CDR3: TGTGCCAGCTCACCGGTGACAGTCTCGATGCCCCAGCATTTT. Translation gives CASSPVTVSMPQHF.